This paragraph covers one T cell receptor (beta chain) sequence. These data are taken from a study of blood T cell repertoires in COVID-19. On the study more broadly: Samples representing acute and convalescent COVID-19 were sourced from the United States, Italy and Spain. In each case, the material was cDNA or gDNA derived from T cells, B-cell-depleted T cells, or PBMCs.

Unmatched junction bases numbered 1, after V lost 3 bases and J lost 9 bases. Germline V gives CDR1 SEHNR, CDR2 FQNEAQ (reference sequence). The CDR3 spans 14 residues. Per the original methods: Amplification of reference gene primers provided the estimated nucleated cell counts. Some clones are missing from TCRdb's copy, which holds only in-frame ones; the method was immunoSEQ multiplex PCR. D and trimming were read from the DNA, whereas the V and J calls and clone size are those reported in that table. In the table there are around 85,000 clones, about 90% of which are singletons. V is TRBV7-9 and J is TRBJ2-1; TRBD2 matches at 14 bases. The material sequenced was peripheral blood. The receptor comes from an elderly woman with active or convalescent COVID-19. The DNA for the CDR3 is TGTGCCAGCAGCTTGACTAGCGGGAGGGGTGAGCAGTTCTTC. Amino acids: CASSLTSGRGEQFF.